The source of this T cell receptor (beta chain) is a study of blood T cell repertoires in COVID-19. This table comes from immunoSEQ multiplex PCR, and its TCRdb copy is limited to in-frame clones, with some not included. The data hold 90,000 to 150,000 clones, with about 80% observed a single time. There are 15 residues in the CDR3. The germline V and J ends were trimmed by 4 bases and 7 bases, with 14 bases remaining between them. Per germline, CDR1 SNHLY and CDR2 FYNNEI. The V and J genes are TRBV2 and TRBJ1-6; perhaps TRBD1 as D (6 bases). This TCR was recovered from a man in his 70s with acute or convalescent COVID-19. The material sequenced was peripheral blood. This CDR3 reads CASSVGDRSNSPLHF. The CDR3 DNA sequence: TGTGCCAGCAGTGTAGGCGACAGGAGCAATTCACCCCTCCACTTT.